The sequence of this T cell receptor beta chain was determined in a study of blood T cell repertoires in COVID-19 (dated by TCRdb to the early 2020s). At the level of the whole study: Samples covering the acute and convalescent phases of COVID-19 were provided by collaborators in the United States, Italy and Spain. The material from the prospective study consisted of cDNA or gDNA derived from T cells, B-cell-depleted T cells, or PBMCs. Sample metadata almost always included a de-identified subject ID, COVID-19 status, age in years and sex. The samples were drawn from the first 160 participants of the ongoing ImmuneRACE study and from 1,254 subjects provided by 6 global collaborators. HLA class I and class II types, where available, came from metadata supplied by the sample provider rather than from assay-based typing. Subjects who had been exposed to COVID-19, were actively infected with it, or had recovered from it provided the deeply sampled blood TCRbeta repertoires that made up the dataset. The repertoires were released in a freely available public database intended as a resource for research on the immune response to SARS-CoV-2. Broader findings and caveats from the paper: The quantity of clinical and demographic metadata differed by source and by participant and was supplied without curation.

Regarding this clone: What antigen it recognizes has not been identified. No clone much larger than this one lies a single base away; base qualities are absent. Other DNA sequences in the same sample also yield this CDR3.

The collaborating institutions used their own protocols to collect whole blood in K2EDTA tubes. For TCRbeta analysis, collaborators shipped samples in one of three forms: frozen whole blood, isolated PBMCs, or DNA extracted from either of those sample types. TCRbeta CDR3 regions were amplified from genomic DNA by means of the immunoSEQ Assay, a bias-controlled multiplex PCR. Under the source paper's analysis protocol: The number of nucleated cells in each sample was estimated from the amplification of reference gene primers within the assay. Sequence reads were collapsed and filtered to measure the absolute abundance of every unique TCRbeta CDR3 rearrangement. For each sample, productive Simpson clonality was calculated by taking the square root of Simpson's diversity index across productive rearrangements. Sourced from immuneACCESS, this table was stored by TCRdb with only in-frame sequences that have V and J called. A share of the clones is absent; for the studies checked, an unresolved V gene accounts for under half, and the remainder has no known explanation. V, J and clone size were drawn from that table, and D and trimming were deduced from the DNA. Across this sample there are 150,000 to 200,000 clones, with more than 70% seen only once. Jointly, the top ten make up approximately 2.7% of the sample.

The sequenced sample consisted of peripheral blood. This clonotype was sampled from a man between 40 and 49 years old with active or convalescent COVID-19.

The nucleotides are TGTGCCAGCAGTTACCAGGGCTCTGGAAACACCATATATTTT. It specifies CASSYQGSGNTIYF. Recombination joined TRBV6-6 with TRBJ1-3; the D region possibly corresponds to TRBD1 (5 bases align). The junction shows trimming of 2 bases on V and 0 bases on J, plus 5 bases between the germline ends. The CDR1 and CDR2 encoded by the germline V gene (reference sequence) are MNHNY and SVGAGI. The CDR3 runs 14 amino acids, cysteine and phenylalanine included. The retained sequence is limited to the CDR3, 42 bases, with the frame set at the first base.